This T cell receptor (beta chain) is from a study of vaccination and CD4 T cells after COVID-19. About the research overall: The peptides that stimulated the cells were overlapping spike peptides from SARS-CoV-2, HCoV-NL63, HCoV-OC43 and HCoV-229E.

This clonotype was counted between two and nine times. Its antigen is not known. CD4+ T cells that had been cultured provided DNA sequenced with the Oncomine TCR Beta short-read assay. MiXCR was run by TCRdb on the PCR reads, yielding one entry per CDR3 protein. Here the sample spans 20,000 to 25,000 distinct CDR3 sequences, roughly 33% being singletons. This CDR3 contains 15 residues. V trimming: 2 bases; J trimming: 9 bases; junction bases outside the gene matches: 5. Germline CDR1 is MDHEN and CDR2 is SYDVKM. Time point: late sampling 161 to 241 days after vaccination in a few convalescent patients. Noted treatment: roughly ten-day PBMC culture with coronavirus spike peptide pools or control peptides (ViraFEST assay). Culture conditions combined 2 million to 2.5 million PBMCs per well with 10 IU/ml IL-2 and about 10 ug/ml peptide pools. Fresh replacement IL-2 medium substituted for half the medium on days 3 and 7.

The clonotype was recovered from a human donor who had recovered from COVID-19. The V and J genes are TRBV28 and TRBJ2-1; 12 bases map to TRBD2. Sequences were derived from CD4+ T cells from blood, cultured in vitro, sampled about 7 months after SARS-CoV-2 vaccination. This CDR3 is CASSLLAGGQSEQFF. The CDR3 DNA is TGTGCCAGCAGTTTACTAGCGGGAGGGCAGTCTGAGCAGTTCTTC.